This T cell receptor (beta chain) originates from a study of CXCR3-negative and CXCR3-positive naive CD8 T cells. cDNA libraries for TRB were generated by 5' RACE incorporating UMI labels. From its re-call of the 5' RACE reads, TCRdb lists each CDR3 protein once, without DNA. This sample's table has approximately 88,000 distinct CDR3 sequences. Naive CD8+ T cells were CD45RO-CCR7+CD27+CD95-. This CDR3 is built from 11 residues. Germline CDR1 and CDR2: SQVTM and ANQGSEA. The TCR was taken from a human donor in good health. Some clones in this sample may be carry-over from other donors' samples. J is TRBJ2-2 and V is TRBV29-1. Material for sequencing was naive CXCR3- CD8+ T cells from blood. Subset indicated: CD45RO-CCR7+CD27+CD95- naive CD8+ T cells lacking CXCR3 (TNR3-). CDR3 protein: CSALNTGELFF.